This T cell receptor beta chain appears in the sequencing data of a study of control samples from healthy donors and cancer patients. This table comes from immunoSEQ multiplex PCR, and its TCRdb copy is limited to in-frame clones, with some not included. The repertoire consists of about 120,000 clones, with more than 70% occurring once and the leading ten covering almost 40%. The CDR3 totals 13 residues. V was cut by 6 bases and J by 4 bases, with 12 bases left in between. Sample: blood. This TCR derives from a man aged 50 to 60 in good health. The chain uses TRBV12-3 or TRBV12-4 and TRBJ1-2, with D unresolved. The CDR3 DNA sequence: TGTGCCAGCAGCTCTCACCTTATCTATGGCTACACCTTC. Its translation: CASSSHLIYGYTF.